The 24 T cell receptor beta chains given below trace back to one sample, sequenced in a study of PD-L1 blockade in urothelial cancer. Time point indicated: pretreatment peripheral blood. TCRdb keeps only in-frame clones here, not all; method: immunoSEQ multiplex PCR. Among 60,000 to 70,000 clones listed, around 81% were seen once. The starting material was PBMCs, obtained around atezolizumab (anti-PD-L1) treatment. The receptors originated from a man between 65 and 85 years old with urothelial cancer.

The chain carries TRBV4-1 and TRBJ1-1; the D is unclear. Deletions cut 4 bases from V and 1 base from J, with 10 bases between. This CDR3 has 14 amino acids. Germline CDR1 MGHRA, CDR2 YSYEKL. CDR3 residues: CASSPISGNTEAFF. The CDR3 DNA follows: TGCGCCAGCAGCCCCATCTCGGGGAACACTGAAGCTTTCTTT.

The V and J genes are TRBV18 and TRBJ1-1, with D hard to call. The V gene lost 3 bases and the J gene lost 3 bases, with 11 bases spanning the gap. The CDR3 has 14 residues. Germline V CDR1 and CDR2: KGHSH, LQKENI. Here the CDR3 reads CASSPFDTDTEAFF. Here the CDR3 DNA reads TGTGCCAGCTCACCCTTCGACACTGACACTGAAGCTTTCTTT. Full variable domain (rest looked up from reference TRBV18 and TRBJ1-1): NAGVMQNPRHLVRRRGQEARLRCSPMKGHSHVYWYRQLPEEGLKFMVYLQKENIIDESGMPKERFSAEFPKEGPSILRIQQVVRGDSAAYFCASSPFDTDTEAFFGQGTRLTVV.

The chain's CDR3 is CASSDPQAGETQYF. Here the CDR3 DNA reads TGCGCCAGCAGTGATCCCCAGGCGGGAGAGACCCAGTACTTC. This sequence joins TRBV10-1 and TRBJ2-5; a weak D match, TRBD2 (5 bases). Germline CDR1 is WNHNN and CDR2 is SYGVQD (reference sequence). The CDR3 contains 14 residues. V lost 3 bases and J lost 4, with 12 bases in between.

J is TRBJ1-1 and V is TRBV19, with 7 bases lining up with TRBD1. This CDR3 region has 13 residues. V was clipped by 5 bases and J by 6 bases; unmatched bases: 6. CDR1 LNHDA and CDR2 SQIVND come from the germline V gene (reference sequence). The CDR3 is CASSPRQGSEAFF. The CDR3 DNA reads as TGTGCCAGTAGTCCCCGACAGGGTTCTGAAGCTTTCTTT.

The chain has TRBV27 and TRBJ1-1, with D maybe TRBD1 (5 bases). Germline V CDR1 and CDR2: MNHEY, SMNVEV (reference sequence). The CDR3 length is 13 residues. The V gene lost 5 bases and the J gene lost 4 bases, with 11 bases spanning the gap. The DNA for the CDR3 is TGTGCCAGCAGTCCTCTCGACAGCACTGAAGCTTTCTTT. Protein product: CASSPLDSTEAFF.

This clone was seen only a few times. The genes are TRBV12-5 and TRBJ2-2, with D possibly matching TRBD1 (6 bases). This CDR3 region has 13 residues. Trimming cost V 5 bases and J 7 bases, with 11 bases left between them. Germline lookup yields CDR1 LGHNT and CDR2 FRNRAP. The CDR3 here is CASGQGTGGELFF. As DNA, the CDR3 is TGTGCTAGTGGTCAGGGGACCGGCGGGGAGCTGTTTTTT.

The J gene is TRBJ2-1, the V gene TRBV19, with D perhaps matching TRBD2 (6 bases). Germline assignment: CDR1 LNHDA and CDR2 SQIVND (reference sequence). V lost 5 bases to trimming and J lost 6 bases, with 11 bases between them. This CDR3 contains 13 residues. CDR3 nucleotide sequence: TGTGCCAGTAGTCCCCGGGACTTCAATGAGCAGTTCTTC. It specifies CASSPRDFNEQFF. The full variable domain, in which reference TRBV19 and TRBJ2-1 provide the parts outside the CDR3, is DGGITQSPKYLFRKEGQNVTLSCEQNLNHDAMYWYRQDPGQGLRLIYYSQIVNDFQKGDIAEGYSVSREKKESFPLTVTSAQKNPTAFYLCASSPRDFNEQFFGPGTRLTVL.

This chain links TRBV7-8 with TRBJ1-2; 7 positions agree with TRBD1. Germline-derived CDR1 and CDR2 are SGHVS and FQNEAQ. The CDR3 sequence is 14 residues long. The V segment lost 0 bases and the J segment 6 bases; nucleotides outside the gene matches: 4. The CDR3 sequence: CASSLAPGGDGYTF. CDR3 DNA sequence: TGTGCCAGCAGCTTAGCCCCAGGGGGAGATGGCTACACCTTC.

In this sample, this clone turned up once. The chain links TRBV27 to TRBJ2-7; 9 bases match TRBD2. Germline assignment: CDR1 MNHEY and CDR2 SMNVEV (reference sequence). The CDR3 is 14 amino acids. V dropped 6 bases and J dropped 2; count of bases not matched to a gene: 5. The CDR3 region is CASSRGTSTYEQYF. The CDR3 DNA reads TGTGCCAGCAGCCGCGGGACTAGCACCTACGAGCAGTACTTC.

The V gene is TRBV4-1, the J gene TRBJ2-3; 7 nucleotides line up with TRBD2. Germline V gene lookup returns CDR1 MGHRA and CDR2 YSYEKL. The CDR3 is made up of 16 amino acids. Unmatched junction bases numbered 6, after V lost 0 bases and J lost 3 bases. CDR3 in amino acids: CASSQDLAGDTDTQYF. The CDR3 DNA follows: TGCGCCAGCAGCCAAGATCTGGCGGGAGATACAGATACGCAGTATTTT.

The CDR3 here is CASSPQLQGSGELFF. CDR3 sequence (DNA): TGTGCCAGCTCACCACAACTACAGGGTTCCGGGGAGCTGTTTTTT. V usage is TRBV18 and J usage is TRBJ2-2; D perhaps matches TRBD1 (6 bases). Germline V gene data show CDR1 as KGHSH and CDR2 as LQKENI. This CDR3 has 15 amino acids. V was cut by 1 base and J by 6 bases, with 12 bases left in between.

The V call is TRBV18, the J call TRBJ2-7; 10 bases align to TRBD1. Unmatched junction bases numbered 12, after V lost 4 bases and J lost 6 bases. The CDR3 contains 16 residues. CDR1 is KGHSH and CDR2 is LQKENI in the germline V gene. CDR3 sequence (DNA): TGTGCCAGCTCACAATTACTTGGACAGGGGGATGGCGAGCAGTACTTC. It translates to CASSQLLGQGDGEQYF.

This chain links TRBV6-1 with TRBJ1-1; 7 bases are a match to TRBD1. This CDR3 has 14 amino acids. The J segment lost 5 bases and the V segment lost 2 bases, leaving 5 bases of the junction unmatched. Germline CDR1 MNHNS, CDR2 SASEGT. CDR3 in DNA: TGTGCCAGCAGTGAATTTGACAGGGAAACTGAAGCTTTCTTT. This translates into CASSEFDRETEAFF.

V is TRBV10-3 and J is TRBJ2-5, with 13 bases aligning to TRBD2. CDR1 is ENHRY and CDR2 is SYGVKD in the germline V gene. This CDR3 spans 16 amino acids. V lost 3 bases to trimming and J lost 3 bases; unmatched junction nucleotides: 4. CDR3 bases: TGTGCCATCAGTGAAACCGGGACTAGCGGGAAAGAGACCCAGTACTTC. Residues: CAISETGTSGKETQYF.

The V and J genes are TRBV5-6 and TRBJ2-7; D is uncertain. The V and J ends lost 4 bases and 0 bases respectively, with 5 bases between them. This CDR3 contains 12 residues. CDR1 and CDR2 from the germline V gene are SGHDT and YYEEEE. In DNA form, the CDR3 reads TGTGCCAGCAGCGGCAGCTCCTACGAGCAGTACTTC. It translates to CASSGSSYEQYF.

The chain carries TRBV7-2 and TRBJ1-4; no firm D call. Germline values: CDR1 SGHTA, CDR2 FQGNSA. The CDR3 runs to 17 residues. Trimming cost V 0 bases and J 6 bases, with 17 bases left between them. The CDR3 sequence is CASSLAGKAAGYEKLFF. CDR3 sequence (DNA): TGTGCCAGCAGCTTAGCGGGGAAAGCAGCGGGATATGAAAAACTGTTTTTT.

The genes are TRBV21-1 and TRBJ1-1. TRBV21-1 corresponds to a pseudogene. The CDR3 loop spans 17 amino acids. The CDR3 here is CASSKVCPGWGDTEAFF. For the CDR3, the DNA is TGTGCCAGCAGCAAAGTCTGCCCGGGGTGGGGGGACACTGAAGCTTTCTTT.

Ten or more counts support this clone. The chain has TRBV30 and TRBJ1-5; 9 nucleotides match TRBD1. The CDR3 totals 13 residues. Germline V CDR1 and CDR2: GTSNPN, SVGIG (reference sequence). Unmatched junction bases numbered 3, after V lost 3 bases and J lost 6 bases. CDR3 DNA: TGTGCCTGGAGCCTACAGGGGGCTCAGCCCCAGCATTTT. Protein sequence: CAWSLQGAQPQHF.

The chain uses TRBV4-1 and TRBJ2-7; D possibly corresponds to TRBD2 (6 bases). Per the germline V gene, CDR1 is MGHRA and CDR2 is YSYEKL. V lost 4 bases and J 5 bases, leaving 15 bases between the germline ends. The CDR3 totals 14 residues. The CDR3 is CASSPRRASHEQYF. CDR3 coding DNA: TGCGCCAGCAGCCCCAGGAGGGCGTCCCACGAGCAGTACTTC.

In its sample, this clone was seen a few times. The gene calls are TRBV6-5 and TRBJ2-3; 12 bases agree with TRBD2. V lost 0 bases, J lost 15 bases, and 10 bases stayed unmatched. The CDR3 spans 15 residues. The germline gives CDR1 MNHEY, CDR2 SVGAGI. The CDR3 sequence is CASSYSRASGGEVYF. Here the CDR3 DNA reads TGTGCCAGCAGTTACTCGAGGGCTAGCGGGGGGGAGGTCTATTTT.

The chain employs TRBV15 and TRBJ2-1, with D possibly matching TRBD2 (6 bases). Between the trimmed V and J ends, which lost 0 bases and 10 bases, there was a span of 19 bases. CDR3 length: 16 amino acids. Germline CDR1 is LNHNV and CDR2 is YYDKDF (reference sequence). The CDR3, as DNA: TGTGCCACCAGCAGAGATCGACTAGAAGGAGCGGTCGAGCAGTTCTTC. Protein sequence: CATSRDRLEGAVEQFF.

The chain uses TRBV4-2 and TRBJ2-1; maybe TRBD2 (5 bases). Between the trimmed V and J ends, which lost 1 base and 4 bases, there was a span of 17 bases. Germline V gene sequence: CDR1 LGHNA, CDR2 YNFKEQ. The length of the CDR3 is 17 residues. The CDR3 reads CASSQVIQPGGYNEQFF. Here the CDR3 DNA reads TGTGCCAGCAGCCAAGTAATCCAGCCTGGCGGGTACAATGAGCAGTTCTTC.

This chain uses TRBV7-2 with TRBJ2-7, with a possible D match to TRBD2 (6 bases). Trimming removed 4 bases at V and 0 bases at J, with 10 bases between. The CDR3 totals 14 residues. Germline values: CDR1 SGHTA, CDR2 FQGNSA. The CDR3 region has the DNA TGTGCCAGCAGCTACCGGACTAACTCCTACGAGCAGTACTTC. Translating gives CASSYRTNSYEQYF.

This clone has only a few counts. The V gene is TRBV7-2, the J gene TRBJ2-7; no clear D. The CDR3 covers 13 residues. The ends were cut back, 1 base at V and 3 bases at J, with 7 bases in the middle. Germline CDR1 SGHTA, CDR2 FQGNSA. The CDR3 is CASSLGPLYEQYF. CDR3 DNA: TGTGCCAGCAGCTTAGGTCCCCTCTACGAGCAGTACTTC.